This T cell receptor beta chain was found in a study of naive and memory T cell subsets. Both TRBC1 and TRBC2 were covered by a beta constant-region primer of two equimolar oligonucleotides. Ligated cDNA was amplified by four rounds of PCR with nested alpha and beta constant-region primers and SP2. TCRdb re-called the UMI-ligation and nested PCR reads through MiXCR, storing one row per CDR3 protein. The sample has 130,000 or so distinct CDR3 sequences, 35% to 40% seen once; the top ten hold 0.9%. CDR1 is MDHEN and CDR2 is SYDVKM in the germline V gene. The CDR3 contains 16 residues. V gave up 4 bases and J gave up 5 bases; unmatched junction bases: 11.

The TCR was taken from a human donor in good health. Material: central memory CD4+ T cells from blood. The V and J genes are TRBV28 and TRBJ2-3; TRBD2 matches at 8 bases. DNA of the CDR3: TGTGCCAGCAGTTCTACTAGCGGCCCAAGGGTAGATACGCAGTATTTT. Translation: CASSSTSGPRVDTQYF.